This TCR beta chain was sequenced for a study of beta chain features in type 1 diabetes. Study details: Patients were similar to healthy donors in age and gender (as well as in cell yields). Researchers looked at 95 million to 140 million sorted cells across all samples. Study-level findings and limits: All four CD4+ subsets from Type 1 diabetes patients carried moderately but significantly shorter TCRB CDR3s.

On this clone: What it binds is unknown.

V was trimmed by 6 bases and J by 2 bases, leaving 13 bases between them. Germline V lookup: CDR1 MNHEY, CDR2 SVGAGI. The CDR3 spans 15 residues. Expressed TCRB transcripts were sequenced after all isolated RNA was converted to cDNA. Assay: immunoSEQ multiplex PCR; the TCRdb copy retains only in-frame clones and omits some. The repertoire holds fewer than 350,000 clones, with around 20% as singletons. The TCR comes from a woman between 18 and 30 years old in good health. The sequencing input was naive CD4+ T cells from blood. The chain links TRBV6-5 to TRBJ2-2, with a weak D call TRBD2 (5 bases). CDR3 amino acids: CASRGGLANTGELFF. For the CDR3, the DNA is TGTGCCAGCAGGGGTGGGCTAGCCAACACCGGGGAGCTGTTTTTT.